This TCR beta chain was identified during a study of siplizumab effects on memory and regulatory T cells. The CDR3 is made up of 15 amino acids. V gave up 1 base and J gave up 5 bases, with 14 bases separating them. Germline lookup yields CDR1 SGHTA and CDR2 FQGNSA. Data came from immunoSEQ multiplex PCR; TCRdb stores just in-frame clones and leaves some out. The sample consists of roughly 62,000 clones, 79% of them appearing once. The specimen was memory CD4+ T cells sorted from blood. This clonotype was sampled from a human donor in good health. The V gene is TRBV7-2, the J gene TRBJ2-5, with D perhaps TRBD2 (5 bases). DNA of the CDR3: TGTGCCAGCAGCTTAGTAGCGTCTACCGTGGAGACCCAGTACTTC. This gives the protein CASSLVASTVETQYF.